These 2 T cell receptor beta chains originate from one sample sequenced in a study of response to subunit inactivated influenza vaccine. TCRdb passed the RT-PCR reads through MiXCR, listing each CDR3 protein once. In the table there are 450,000 to 500,000 distinct CDR3 sequences, approximately 9.9% of which are singletons. The specimen was PBMCs from blood, collected 45 days after vaccination. The receptor set was obtained from a man in his fifties or sixties who received an inactivated influenza vaccine.

This clonotype turned up a few times. V and J are TRBV7-9 and TRBJ2-7, with a weak D call TRBD2 (5 bases). Germline lookup yields CDR1 SEHNR and CDR2 FQNEAQ (reference sequence). V was pared by 4 bases and J by 4 bases, with 14 bases between. The CDR3 spans 14 residues. As DNA, the CDR3 is TGTGCCAGCAGCTCAAGGACGGGAACTTACGAGCAGTACTTC. Translating gives CASSSRTGTYEQYF.

The chain links TRBV7-9 to TRBJ2-5; perhaps TRBD2 as D (5 bases). The length of the CDR3 is 13 residues. Trimming pared 1 base from V and 5 bases from J, leaving 8 bases between. The germline CDR1 and CDR2 sequences are SEHNR and FQNEAQ (reference sequence). The CDR3 bases are TGTGCCAGCAGCTTAGAAGAGCGGGAGACCCAGTACTTC. Translating it yields CASSLEERETQYF.